This TCR beta chain was sequenced during a study of blood T cell repertoires in COVID-19. CDR3 length: 14 amino acids. V lost 4 bases, J lost 7 bases, and 6 bases stayed unmatched. Germline CDR1 is SGHRS and CDR2 is YFSETQ. How the authors handled the data: Amplified reference gene primers provided the basis for estimating nucleated cell counts. Assay: immunoSEQ multiplex PCR; the TCRdb copy retains only in-frame clones and omits some. The V and J calls and the clone size are those of that table, but D and trimming were determined from the DNA. The sample lists 87,000 or so clones, roughly 86% occurring once.

This clonotype was obtained from a man aged 35 to 55 with acute or convalescent COVID-19. The specimen sequenced was peripheral blood. The chain couples TRBV5-1 to TRBJ1-4; 8 bases are shared with TRBD1. The DNA of the CDR3 is TGCGCCAGCAGCGTTACAGGGGGGAGTGAAAAACTGTTTTTT. It is translated as CASSVTGGSEKLFF.